Ten or more counts support the clone carrying this T cell receptor (beta chain). Its antigen is as yet unknown. The source of the sample is a study of shared clonotypes between healthy human individuals. For the study at large: The composition of the donors was a couple of women and a few men aged 18 to 49.

Study results and caveats: Approximately 4.6% of naive CD4 clonotypes were shared across four donors. Researchers found naive subsets generally carried larger estimated richness than memory subsets.

Using immunoSEQ multiplex PCR, the repertoire was profiled, and TCRdb retains in-frame clones only, with some absent. Of 640,000 or so clones in the sample, around 72% were seen once. This CDR3 comprises 12 residues. Germline V CDR1 and CDR2: LNHDA, SQIVND (reference sequence). V was trimmed by 2 bases and J by 7 bases, leaving 9 bases between them. Into CD45RA+ naive and CD45RA-negative memory subsets, the CD4+ cells were split. The sequencing input was memory CD4+ T cells sorted from blood. Stated subset: CD45RA-negative fraction. This sequence was found in a woman aged 25 to 39 in good health. The chain links TRBV19 to TRBJ2-7, with D unclear. DNA for the CDR3: TGTGCCAGTAGTATACGGGCCGGTGAGCAGTACTTC. It specifies CASSIRAGEQYF.